One sample yielded the 14 T cell receptor beta chains listed below, sequenced in a study of low-dose radiotherapy and immunotherapy resistance in tumors. With TRAV- and TRBV-specific primers, first-strand cDNA was made, covering the alpha and beta chains. Amplification of TCRs used a constant-region primer and V-primer adapter for around 20 PCR cycles. TCRdb independently ran MiXCR on the reads; one entry per CDR3 protein. This sample has around 99,000 distinct CDR3 sequences, with around 9.2% found just once. Time point denoted: before trial treatment. The material sequenced was PBMCs, taken before treatment. All receptors derive from a male donor with prostate cancer.

This clonotype was seen ten or more times. This chain links TRBV7-2 with TRBJ2-7; 7 nucleotides agree with TRBD1. Germline trimming cut 8 bases from V and 5 bases from J; bases unmatched to any gene: 15. The CDR3 extends over 15 amino acids. Germline V gene sequence: CDR1 SGHTA, CDR2 FQGNSA. Here the CDR3 reads CASALLGGRKDEQYF. CDR3 nucleotides: TGTGCCAGCGCTCTCCTAGGGGGCCGAAAGGACGAGCAGTACTTC.

The rearrangement links TRBV29-1 to TRBJ1-2; maybe TRBD1 (5 bases). CDR3 size: 16 residues. Germline V lookup: CDR1 SQVTM, CDR2 ANQGSEA. V dropped 3 bases and J dropped 3 bases, with 20 bases sitting between them. The CDR3 sequence: CSVDPRELREDYGYTF. CDR3 in DNA: TGCAGCGTTGACCCCCGGGAACTCAGGGAGGACTATGGCTACACCTTC.

This clonotype came up many times. The chain combines TRBV29-1 with TRBJ1-1, with unresolved D. Germline-derived CDR1 and CDR2 are SQVTM and ANQGSEA. Trimming cost V 8 bases and J 1 base, with 14 bases left between them. The CDR3 covers 13 residues. The CDR3 loop is CSPYLAGNTEAFF. CDR3 nucleotide sequence: TGCAGCCCTTACCTTGCGGGGAACACTGAAGCTTTCTTT. Complete variable domain (other parts from reference TRBV29-1 and TRBJ1-1): SAVISQKPSRDICQRGTSLTIQCQVDSQVTMMFWYRQQPGQSLTLIATANQGSEATYESGFVIDKFPISRPNLTFSTLTVSNMSPEDSSIYLCSPYLAGNTEAFFGQGTRLTVV.

This clonotype has a count of ten or more. The rearrangement links TRBV3-1 to TRBJ2-7, with D maybe TRBD1 (7 bases). The V gene lost 7 bases and the J gene lost 7 bases, with 17 bases spanning the gap. Germline CDR1 LGHDT, CDR2 YNNKEL (reference sequence). The CDR3 extends over 13 amino acids. In DNA, the CDR3 is TGTGCCAGCACCGGCGACAGGGCGGGGGAGCAGTACTTC. Protein: CASTGDRAGEQYF.

This clonotype has a count of ten or more. J is TRBJ2-5 and V is TRBV4-3; perhaps TRBD2 as D (6 bases). The CDR3 is 15 amino acids. V lost 0 bases to trimming and J lost 5 bases, with 13 bases between them. In germline, CDR1 is LGHNA, CDR2 YSLEER. Here the CDR3 DNA reads TGCGCCAGCAGCCAAGAATGGGGGGACGTGGAGACCCAGTACTTC. This encodes CASSQEWGDVETQYF.

Comment on this clonotype: One junction end disagrees with the germline gene, perhaps due to a read error. This chain links TRBV3-1 with TRBJ2-1, with 7 nucleotides matching TRBD2. There are 12 residues in the CDR3. Germline-derived CDR1 and CDR2 are LGHDT and YNNKEL (reference sequence). CDR3 amino acids: CAGSRGDRGPSF. CDR3 DNA: TGTGCCGGCAGCCGGGGGGACCGAGGGCCGTCCTTC.

This clonotype was seen many times. The chain couples TRBV20-1 to TRBJ1-3; weak D call: TRBD1 (5 bases). With 1 base removed from V and 2 bases from J, the gap between germline ends came to 9 bases. CDR3 size: 14 residues. Germline V gene data show CDR1 as DFQATT and CDR2 as SNEGSKA (reference sequence). The CDR3 DNA reads TGCAGTGCTAGAGTTGAGACAGCTGGAAACACCATATATTTT. This encodes CSARVETAGNTIYF.

The table lists this clonotype with many counts. V and J are TRBV28 and TRBJ2-3; D call uncertain. The germline gives CDR1 MDHEN, CDR2 SYDVKM. The CDR3 loop spans 15 amino acids. The V end was cut by 3 bases, the J end by 2 bases, with 12 bases between. The CDR3 sequence is CASSFSGTYTDTQYF. CDR3 coding DNA: TGTGCCAGCAGTTTTTCGGGCACCTACACAGATACGCAGTATTTT.

This clonotype was detected many times. The chain has TRBV20-1 and TRBJ1-2; D may be TRBD1 (6 bases). V shed 6 bases and J shed 4 bases, with 12 bases lying between them. In germline, CDR1 is DFQATT, CDR2 SNEGSKA (reference sequence). The CDR3 has 12 amino acids. The CDR3 region has the DNA TGCAGTGCGGAGGGGACACCCTATGGCTACACCTTC. This gives the protein CSAEGTPYGYTF.

This clonotype came up many times. Here the CDR3 reads CSARLPLGPLSYEQYF. In DNA, the CDR3 is TGCAGTGCTAGACTCCCGCTGGGGCCCCTCTCCTACGAGCAGTACTTC. V and J are TRBV20-1 and TRBJ2-7; a possible D gene is TRBD1 (5 bases). From germline, CDR1 is DFQATT and CDR2 SNEGSKA (reference sequence). There are 16 residues in the CDR3. V was pared by 2 bases and J by 0 bases, with 17 bases between.

This clonotype has ten or more counts. The chain joins TRBV7-2 to TRBJ2-7, with 8 bases that match TRBD1. After removal of 1 base from V and 1 base from J, the junction contained 9 bases not matched to a gene. The CDR3 totals 17 residues. Germline V gives CDR1 SGHTA, CDR2 FQGNSA. In DNA form, the CDR3 reads TGTGCCAGCAGCTTAGGGTATGGACAGGGTTTATCCTACGAGCAGTACTTC. It encodes CASSLGYGQGLSYEQYF.

Concerning this clonotype itself: The DNA is left out, because the CDR3 cannot be placed on it with certainty; the CDR3 is given as TCRdb lists it. The rearrangement uses TRBV20-1 and TRBJ2-2. Germline V lookup: CDR1 DFQATT, CDR2 SNEGSKA (reference sequence). Both ends counted, the CDR3 spans 15 residues. The CDR3 protein is CSATVAARTPGSCFF.

In this sample, this clonotype turned up many times. The chain links TRBV12-3 or TRBV12-4 to TRBJ2-2, with a possible D match to TRBD2 (7 bases). The CDR3 has 20 amino acids. Trimming shortened V by 6 bases and J by 1 base, and 27 bases separated the two germline ends. The CDR3 here is CASSPLRGGGPKLNTGELFF. The DNA of the CDR3 is TGTGCCAGCAGCCCCCTGAGAGGGGGAGGGCCGAAATTGAACACCGGGGAGCTGTTTTTT.

This clonotype was seen only a few times. V and J are TRBV19 and TRBJ2-7; D tentatively fits TRBD1 or TRBD2 (5 bases each). The CDR3 runs to 14 residues. CDR1 is LNHDA, CDR2 SQIVND, per germline (reference sequence). Between the trimmed V and J ends, which lost 3 bases and 3 bases, there was a span of 12 bases. CDR3: CASSIGGRGYEQYF. DNA of the CDR3: TGTGCCAGTAGTATTGGGGGACGGGGCTACGAGCAGTACTTC.